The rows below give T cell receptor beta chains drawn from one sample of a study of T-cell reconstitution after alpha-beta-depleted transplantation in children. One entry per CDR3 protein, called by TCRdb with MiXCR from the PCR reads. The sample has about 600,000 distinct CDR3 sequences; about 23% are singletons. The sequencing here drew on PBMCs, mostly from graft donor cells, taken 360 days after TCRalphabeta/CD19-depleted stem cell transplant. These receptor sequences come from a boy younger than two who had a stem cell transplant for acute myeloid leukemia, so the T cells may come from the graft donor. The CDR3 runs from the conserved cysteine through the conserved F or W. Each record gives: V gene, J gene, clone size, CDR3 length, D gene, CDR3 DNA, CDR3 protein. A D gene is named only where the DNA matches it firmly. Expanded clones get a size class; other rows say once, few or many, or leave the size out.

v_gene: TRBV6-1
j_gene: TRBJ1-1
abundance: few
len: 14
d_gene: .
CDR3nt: TGTGCCAGCAGAAAGGACAGTTTGAACACTGAAGCTTTCTTT
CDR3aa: CASRKDSLNTEAFF

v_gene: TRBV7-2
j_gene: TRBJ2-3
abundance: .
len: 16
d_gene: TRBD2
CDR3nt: TGTGCCAGCAGCTTTAGCGGGGGGGCGGGCACAGATACGCAGTATTTT
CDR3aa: CASSFSGGAGTDTQYF

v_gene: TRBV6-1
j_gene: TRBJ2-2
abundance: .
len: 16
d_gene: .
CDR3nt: TGTGCCAGCAGTCCTCGGAACTACAGGAACACCGGGGAGCTGTTTTTT
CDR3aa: CASSPRNYRNTGELFF

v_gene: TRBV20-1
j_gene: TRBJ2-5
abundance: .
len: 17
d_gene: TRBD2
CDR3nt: TGCAGTGCTACTGGCCTAGCGGGGGCCCAACGAGGAGAGACCCAGTACTTC
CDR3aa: CSATGLAGAQRGETQYF

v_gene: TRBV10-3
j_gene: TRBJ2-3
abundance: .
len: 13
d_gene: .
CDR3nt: TGTGCCATCAGTGAGTTAAGCACAGATACGCAGTATTTT
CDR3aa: CAISELSTDTQYF

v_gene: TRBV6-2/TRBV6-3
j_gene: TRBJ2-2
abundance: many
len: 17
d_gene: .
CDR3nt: TGTGCCAGCAGTGCACCCAGGGCAGGGACGAACACCGGGGAGCTGTTTTTT
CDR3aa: CASSAPRAGTNTGELFF

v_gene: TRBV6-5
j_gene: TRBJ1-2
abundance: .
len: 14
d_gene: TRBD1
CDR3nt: TGTGCCAGCAGTGACTCGGGACAGGCCCCTGGCTACACCTTC
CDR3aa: CASSDSGQAPGYTF

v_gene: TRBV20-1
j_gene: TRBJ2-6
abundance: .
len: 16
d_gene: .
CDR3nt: TGCAGTGCTGACGGGACGGAGCCCTCTGGGGCCAACGTCCTGACTTTC
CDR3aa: CSADGTEPSGANVLTF

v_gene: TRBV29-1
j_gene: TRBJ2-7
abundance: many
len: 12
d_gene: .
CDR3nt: TGCAGCGTTGAGGACAGTCCTTACGAGCAGTACTTC
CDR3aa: CSVEDSPYEQYF

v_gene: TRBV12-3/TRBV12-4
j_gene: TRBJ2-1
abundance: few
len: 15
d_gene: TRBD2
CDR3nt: TGTGCCAGCAGGCCGGGGACTAGCGGGTACAATGAGCAGTTCTTC
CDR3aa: CASRPGTSGYNEQFF

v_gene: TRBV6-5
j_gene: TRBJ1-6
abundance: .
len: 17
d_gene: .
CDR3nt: TGTGCCAGCAGTTACGACGGCACGTACCCCTATAATTCACCCCTCCACTTT
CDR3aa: CASSYDGTYPYNSPLHF

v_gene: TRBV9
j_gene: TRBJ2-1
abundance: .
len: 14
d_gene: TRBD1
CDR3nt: TGTGCCAGCAGCTCCGGGACAGGGAGCTATGAGCAGTTCTTC
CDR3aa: CASSSGTGSYEQFF

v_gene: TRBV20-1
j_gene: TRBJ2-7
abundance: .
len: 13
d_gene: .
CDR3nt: TGCAGTGCCCTGTATGGGGGCTCCTACGAGCAGTACTTC
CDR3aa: CSALYGGSYEQYF

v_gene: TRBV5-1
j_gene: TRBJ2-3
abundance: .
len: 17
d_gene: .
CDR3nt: TGCGCCAGCAGCTTGGTCGCGGCCGAGATACTCACAGATACGCAGTATTTT
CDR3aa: CASSLVAAEILTDTQYF

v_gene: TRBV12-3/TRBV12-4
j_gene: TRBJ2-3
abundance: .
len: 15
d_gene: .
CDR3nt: TGTGCCAGCACCCACCAAGGGACTAGCACAGATACGCAGTATTTT
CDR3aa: CASTHQGTSTDTQYF

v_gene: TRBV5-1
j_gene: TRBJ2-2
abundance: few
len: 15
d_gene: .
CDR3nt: TGCGCCAGTTCCCGCCGACTTACGAACACCGGGGAGCTGTTTTTT
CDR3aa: CASSRRLTNTGELFF

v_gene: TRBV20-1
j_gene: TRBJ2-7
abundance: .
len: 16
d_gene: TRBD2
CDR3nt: TGCAGTGCTAGTGGCCTAGCGGGGGGTGTAATCTACGAGCAGTACTTC
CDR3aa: CSASGLAGGVIYEQYF

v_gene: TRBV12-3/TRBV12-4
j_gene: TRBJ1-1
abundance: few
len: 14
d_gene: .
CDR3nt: TGTGCCAGCAGTTTAGCACAGGCACACACTGAAGCTTTCTTT
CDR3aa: CASSLAQAHTEAFF

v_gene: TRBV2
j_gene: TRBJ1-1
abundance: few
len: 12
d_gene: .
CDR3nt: TGTGCCAATACGGACGGGAACACTGAAGCTTTCTTT
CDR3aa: CANTDGNTEAFF

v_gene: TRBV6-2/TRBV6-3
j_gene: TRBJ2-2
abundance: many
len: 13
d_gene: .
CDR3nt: TGTGCCAGCAGCTATACGAACACCGGGGAGCTGTTTTTT
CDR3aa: CASSYTNTGELFF

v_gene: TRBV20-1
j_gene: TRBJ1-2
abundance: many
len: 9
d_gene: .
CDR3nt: TGCAGTGCTATCGGAGGCTACACCTTC
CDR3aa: CSAIGGYTF

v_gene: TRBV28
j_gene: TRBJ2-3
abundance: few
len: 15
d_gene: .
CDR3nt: TGTGCCAGCAGTTTCCCGTCGGAGGTTGCGGATACGCAGTATTTT
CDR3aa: CASSFPSEVADTQYF

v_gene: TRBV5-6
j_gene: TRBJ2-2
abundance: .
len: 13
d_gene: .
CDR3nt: TGTGCCAGCAGTCCGACGAACGCCGGGGAGCTGTTTTTT
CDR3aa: CASSPTNAGELFF

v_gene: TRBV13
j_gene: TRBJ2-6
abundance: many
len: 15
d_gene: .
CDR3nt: TGTGCCAGCAGCCCTCCTAGCTCTGGGGCCAACGTCCTGACTTTC
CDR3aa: CASSPPSSGANVLTF

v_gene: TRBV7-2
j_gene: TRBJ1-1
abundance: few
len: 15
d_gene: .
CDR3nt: TGTGCCAGCAGCTTAGGAGGGACGGTGGACACTGAAGCTTTCTTT
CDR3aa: CASSLGGTVDTEAFF

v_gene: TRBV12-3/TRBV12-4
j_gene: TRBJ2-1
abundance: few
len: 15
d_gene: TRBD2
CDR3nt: TGTGCCAGCAGTTTGCTAGCGGGGGGAGACAATGAGCAGTTCTTC
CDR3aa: CASSLLAGGDNEQFF

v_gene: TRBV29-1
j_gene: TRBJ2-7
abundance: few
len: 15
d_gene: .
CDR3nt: TGCAGCGTTGAGGAAGGGACCCGGGGTTCCTACGAGCAGTACTTC
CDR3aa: CSVEEGTRGSYEQYF

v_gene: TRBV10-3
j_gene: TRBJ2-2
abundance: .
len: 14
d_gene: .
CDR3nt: TGTGCCATCAGTGAGCTCTCCCTCACCGGGGAGCTGTTTTTT
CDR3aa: CAISELSLTGELFF

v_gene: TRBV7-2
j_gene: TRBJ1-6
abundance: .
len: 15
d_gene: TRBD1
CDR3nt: TGTGCCAGCAGCTTAAAGACAGGGACGTGGTCACCCCTCCACTTT
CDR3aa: CASSLKTGTWSPLHF

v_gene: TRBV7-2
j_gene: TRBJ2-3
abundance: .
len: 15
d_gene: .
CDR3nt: TGTGCCAGCAGCTACACCGGGACACACTCAGATACGCAGTATTTT
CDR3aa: CASSYTGTHSDTQYF

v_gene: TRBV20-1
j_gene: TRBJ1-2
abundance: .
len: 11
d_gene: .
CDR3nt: TGCAGTGACGACGGGGACTATGGCTACACCTTC
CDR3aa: CSDDGDYGYTF

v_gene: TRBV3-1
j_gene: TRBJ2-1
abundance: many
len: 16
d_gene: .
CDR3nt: TGTGCCAGCAGCCAAGAGTTAGCCCCGACTAGCAATGAGCAGTTCTTC
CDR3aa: CASSQELAPTSNEQFF

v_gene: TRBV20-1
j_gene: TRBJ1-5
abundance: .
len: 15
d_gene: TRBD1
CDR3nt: TGCAGTGCCTCCACAGGGGATGATAGCAATCAGCCCCAGCATTTT
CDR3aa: CSASTGDDSNQPQHF

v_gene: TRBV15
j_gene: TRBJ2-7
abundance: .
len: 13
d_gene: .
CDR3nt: TGTGCCACCAGGGAGGGAAATCGGTACGAGCAGTACTTC
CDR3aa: CATREGNRYEQYF

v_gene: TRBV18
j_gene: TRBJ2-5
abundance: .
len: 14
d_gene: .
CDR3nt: TGTGCCAGCTCACCCTTCCCAGGCCGAGAGACCCAGTACTTC
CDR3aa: CASSPFPGRETQYF

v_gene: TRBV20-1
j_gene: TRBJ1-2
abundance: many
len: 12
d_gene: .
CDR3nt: TGCAGTGCTAGAGGGCGGTCTATGGCTAAGACCTTC
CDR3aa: CSARGRSMAKTF

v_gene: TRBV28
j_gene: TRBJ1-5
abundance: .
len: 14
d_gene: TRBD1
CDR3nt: TGTGCCAGCAGGGACAGGGGGCTTGATCAGCCCCAGCATTTT
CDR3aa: CASRDRGLDQPQHF

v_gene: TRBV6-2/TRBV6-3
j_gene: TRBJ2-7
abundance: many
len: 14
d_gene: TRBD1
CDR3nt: TGTGCCAGCAGCTGGGACAGGGTCTCCTACGAGCAGTACTTC
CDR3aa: CASSWDRVSYEQYF

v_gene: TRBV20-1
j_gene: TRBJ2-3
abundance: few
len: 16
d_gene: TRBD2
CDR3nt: TGCAGTGCTAGAGATAGGGCAGGAGCGGGGGTGATTACGCAGTATTTT
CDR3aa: CSARDRAGAGVITQYF

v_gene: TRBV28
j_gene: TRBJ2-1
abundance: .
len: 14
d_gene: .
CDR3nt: TGTGCCAGCAGTTTCACCCCAGGCCACAATGAGCAGTTCTTC
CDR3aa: CASSFTPGHNEQFF

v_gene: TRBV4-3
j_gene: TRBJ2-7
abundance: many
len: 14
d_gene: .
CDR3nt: TGCGCCAGCAGCCCTTCTCCGGGGGGCCACGAGCAGTACTTC
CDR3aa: CASSPSPGGHEQYF

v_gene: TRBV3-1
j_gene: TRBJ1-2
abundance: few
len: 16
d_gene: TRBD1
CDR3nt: TGTGCCAGCAGCCAAGAAAGGGCCAGGGGGCTCCTAACCTACACCTTC
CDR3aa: CASSQERARGLLTYTF

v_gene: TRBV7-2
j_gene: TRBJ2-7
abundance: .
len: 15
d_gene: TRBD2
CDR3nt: TGTGCCAGCAGCTTAGCGGCTAGCGGGGGATACGAGCAGTACTTC
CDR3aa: CASSLAASGGYEQYF

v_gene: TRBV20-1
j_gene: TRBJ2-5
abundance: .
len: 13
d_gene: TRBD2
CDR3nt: TGCAGTGCTAGAGCGGCGGGGGGGCAGACCCAGTACTTC
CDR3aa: CSARAAGGQTQYF

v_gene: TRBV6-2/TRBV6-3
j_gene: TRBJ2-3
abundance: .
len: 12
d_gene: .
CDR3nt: TGTGCCAGCGGAGATAGCACAGATACGCAGTATTTT
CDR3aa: CASGDSTDTQYF

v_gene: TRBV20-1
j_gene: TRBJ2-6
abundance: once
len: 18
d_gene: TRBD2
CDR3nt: TGCTGTGCTAGGGTCGGGCTAGCGGCAAACTCTGGGGCCAACGTCCTGACTTTC
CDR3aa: CCARVGLAANSGANVLTF

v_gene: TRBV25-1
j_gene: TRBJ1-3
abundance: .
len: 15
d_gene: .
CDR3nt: TGTGCCAGCAGTGAACTCTCCTTCTCTGGAAACACCATATATTTT
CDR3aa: CASSELSFSGNTIYF

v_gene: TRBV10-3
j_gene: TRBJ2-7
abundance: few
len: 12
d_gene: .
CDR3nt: TGTGCCATCAGTCCCGAGGGGGACGAGCAGTACTTC
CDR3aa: CAISPEGDEQYF

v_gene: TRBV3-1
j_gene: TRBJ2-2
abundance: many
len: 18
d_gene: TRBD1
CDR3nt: TGTGCCAGCAGCCGGGTGGGACAGGCGAACTCGAACACCGGGGAGCTGTTTTTT
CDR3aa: CASSRVGQANSNTGELFF

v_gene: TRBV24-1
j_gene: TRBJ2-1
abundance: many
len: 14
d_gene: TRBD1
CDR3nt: TGTGCCACCGCGCCCGCAACAGGGGGCGGTGAGCAGTTCTTC
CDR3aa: CATAPATGGGEQFF

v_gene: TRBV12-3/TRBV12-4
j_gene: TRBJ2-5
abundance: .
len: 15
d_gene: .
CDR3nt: TGTGCCAGCAGTTTAGTGGGCAGGGTGGGGGAGACCCAGTACTTC
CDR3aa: CASSLVGRVGETQYF

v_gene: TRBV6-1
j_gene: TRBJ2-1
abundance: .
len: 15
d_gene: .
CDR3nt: TGTGCCAGCACCCACGGCCAGGGAGGGGGTAATGAGCAGTTCTTC
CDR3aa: CASTHGQGGGNEQFF

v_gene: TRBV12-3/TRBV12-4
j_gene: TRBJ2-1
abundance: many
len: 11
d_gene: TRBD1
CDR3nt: TGTGCCAGCTGGACAGGTCATGAGCAGTTCTTC
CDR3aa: CASWTGHEQFF

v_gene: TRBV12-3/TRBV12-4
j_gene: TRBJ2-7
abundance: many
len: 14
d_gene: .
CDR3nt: TGTGCCAGCAGTTTAGTGACCGGGATCTACGAGCAGTACTTC
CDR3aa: CASSLVTGIYEQYF

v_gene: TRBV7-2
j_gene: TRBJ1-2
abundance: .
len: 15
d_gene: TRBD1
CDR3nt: TGTGCCAGCAGCCTCCGACCGGGACAGGGTTATGGCTACACCTTC
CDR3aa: CASSLRPGQGYGYTF

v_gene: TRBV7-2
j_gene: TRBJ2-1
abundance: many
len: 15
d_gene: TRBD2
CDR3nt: TGTGCCAGCAGCCCCCCAGGGACTAGAAACAATGAGCAGTTCTTC
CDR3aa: CASSPPGTRNNEQFF

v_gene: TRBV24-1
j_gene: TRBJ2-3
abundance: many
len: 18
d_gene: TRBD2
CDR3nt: TGTGCCACCAGTGATTTCCCTAGCGGGGGGATTGTTACAGATACGCAGTATTTT
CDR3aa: CATSDFPSGGIVTDTQYF

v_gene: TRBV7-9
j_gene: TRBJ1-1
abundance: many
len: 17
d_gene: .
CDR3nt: TGTGCCAGCAGACGAGGTGCCAGCCAGCCCCTGGACACTGAAGCTTTCTTT
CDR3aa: CASRRGASQPLDTEAFF